The 27 T cell receptor beta chains reported below all come from one sample, sequenced in a study of shared clonotypes between healthy human individuals. Sequenced by immunoSEQ multiplex PCR; TCRdb stores in-frame clones only, minus some. The table has about 1.5 million clones, around 95% seen once; the top ten hold more than 0.9%. Source material: naive CD4+ T cells sorted from blood. Subset noted: CD45RA+ positively selected. The receptors derive from a man younger than 45 in good health.

V usage is TRBV27 and J usage is TRBJ1-4; D gene ambiguous. Trimming stripped 5 bases from V and 3 bases from J, with 10 bases between. The CDR3 runs 14 residues. Germline values: CDR1 MNHEY, CDR2 SMNVEV (reference sequence). The CDR3 loop is CASSLVGANEKLFF. The DNA for the CDR3 is TGTGCCAGCAGTCTGGTCGGGGCTAATGAAAAACTGTTTTTT.

This chain joins TRBV6-4 and TRBJ1-4; D remains ambiguous. Trimming took 3 bases from V and 6 from J, leaving 8 bases between them. Germline CDR1 is MRHNA and CDR2 is SNTAGT. This CDR3 region has 13 residues. The CDR3 nucleotides read TGTGCCAGCAGTGAGAGGTTTGATGAAAAACTGTTTTTT. It translates to CASSERFDEKLFF.

The chain joins TRBV5-1 to TRBJ2-7, with D perhaps matching TRBD1 (6 bases). With 0 bases removed from V and 3 bases from J, the gap between germline ends came to 22 bases. This CDR3 contains 18 residues. Germline V gives CDR1 SGHRS, CDR2 YFSETQ. Here the CDR3 reads CASSLDQVRGTRIYEQYF. The CDR3, as DNA: TGCGCCAGCAGCTTGGATCAGGTTAGGGGGACACGAATCTACGAGCAGTACTTC.

This rearrangement joins TRBV27 to TRBJ1-4, with D hard to call. Germline V gives CDR1 MNHEY, CDR2 SMNVEV (reference sequence). The CDR3 runs 15 residues. Deletions cut 1 base from V and 1 base from J, with 7 bases between. The DNA of the CDR3 is TGTGCCAGCAGTTTATTGGGGATAACTAATGAAAAACTGTTTTTT. Amino acids: CASSLLGITNEKLFF.

The V and J genes are TRBV2 and TRBJ1-1; D is perhaps TRBD1 (5 bases). V lost 7 bases to trimming and J lost 0 bases, with 9 bases between them. Germline CDR1 and CDR2: SNHLY and FYNNEI. The CDR3 has 13 residues. The CDR3 loop is CASTREMNTEAFF. In nucleotides, the CDR3 is TGTGCCAGCACCAGGGAGATGAACACTGAAGCTTTCTTT.

This clone came up once. This chain uses TRBV6-5 with TRBJ2-7; D may match TRBD1 or TRBD2 (5 bases each). Germline assignment: CDR1 MNHEY and CDR2 SVGAGI. V was clipped by 6 bases and J by 0 bases, with 15 bases between them. CDR3 size: 15 residues. The CDR3 loop is CASRFRGTSSYEQYF. The CDR3 DNA is TGTGCCAGCAGATTCAGAGGGACGTCCTCCTACGAGCAGTACTTC.

This sequence joins TRBV6-1 and TRBJ1-5, with no clear D. Germline-derived CDR1 and CDR2 are MNHNS and SASEGT. The V end was cut by 7 bases, the J end by 7 bases, with 14 bases between. There are 13 residues in the CDR3. CDR3 DNA sequence: TGTGCCAGCACCCTGGCCCCCTACCAGCCCCAGCATTTT. Its translation is CASTLAPYQPQHF.

The genes are TRBV19 and TRBJ1-5; D is uncertain. The V and J ends lost 5 bases and 6 bases respectively, with 20 bases between them. Germline assignment: CDR1 LNHDA and CDR2 SQIVND (reference sequence). The CDR3 loop spans 16 amino acids. CDR3 residues: CASSPPLGRVSQPQHF. The CDR3 DNA reads TGTGCCAGTAGTCCACCCTTGGGGAGGGTGAGTCAGCCCCAGCATTTT.

CDR3 nucleotides: TGTGCCAGCAGTTTTCCAGGGCCGTCGGATACGCAGTATTTT. Its translation is CASSFPGPSDTQYF. J is TRBJ2-3 and V is TRBV28, with a possible D match to TRBD1 (5 bases). CDR1 is MDHEN, CDR2 SYDVKM, per germline. This CDR3 contains 14 residues. V lost 3 bases to trimming and J lost 6 bases, with 13 bases between them.

This chain links TRBV30 with TRBJ1-3, with D possibly being TRBD1 (5 bases). Trimming shortened V by 1 base and J by 4 bases, and 20 bases separated the two germline ends. CDR3 length: 17 amino acids. Germline values: CDR1 GTSNPN, CDR2 SVGIG (reference sequence). The chain's CDR3 is CAWSGGQGRRFGNTIYF. In DNA, the CDR3 is TGTGCCTGGAGTGGAGGCCAGGGACGGCGCTTCGGAAACACCATATATTTT.

The genes are TRBV19 and TRBJ1-1, with D possibly matching TRBD1 (6 bases). This CDR3 contains 15 residues. The V gene lost 6 bases and the J gene lost 5 bases, with 19 bases spanning the gap. Germline loops: CDR1 LNHDA, CDR2 SQIVND (reference sequence). The CDR3 here is CASSQSGHLWTEAFF. In nucleotides, the CDR3 is TGTGCCAGTAGCCAATCGGGACACCTATGGACTGAAGCTTTCTTT.

As to this clone: The sample holds other DNA sequences that translate to the same CDR3. The chain combines TRBV5-1 with TRBJ2-3; D gene uncertain. Trimming removed 2 bases from V and 4 bases from J, with 5 bases in between. The V gene's germline CDR1 is SGHRS and CDR2 YFSETQ. The CDR3 runs to 12 residues. CDR3 sequence: CASSLTPDTQYF. The DNA of the CDR3 is TGCGCCAGCAGCTTAACCCCAGATACGCAGTATTTT.

The chain joins TRBV5-4 to TRBJ1-4, with 9 bases matching TRBD1. CDR1 SGHNT and CDR2 YYREEE come from the germline V gene (reference sequence). Germline trimming cut 3 bases from V and 8 bases from J; bases unmatched to any gene: 8. The length of the CDR3 is 15 residues. CDR3 loop: CASSSGTGSGEKLFF. CDR3 nucleotide sequence: TGTGCCAGCAGCTCTGGGACAGGGTCGGGAGAAAAACTGTTTTTT.

This sequence joins TRBV5-4 and TRBJ2-5, with 7 bases identical to TRBD1. This CDR3 spans 14 amino acids. The germline V gene has CDR1 SGHNT and CDR2 YYREEE (reference sequence). With V trimmed by 2 bases and J by 3 bases, 4 bases remained unmatched. The CDR3 sequence: CASSFSTGEETQYF. In DNA, the CDR3 is TGTGCCAGCAGCTTTAGTACAGGGGAAGAGACCCAGTACTTC.

The chain uses TRBV2 and TRBJ1-1; D is unclear. The CDR3 covers 11 residues. Germline lookup yields CDR1 SNHLY and CDR2 FYNNEI. Trimming removed 6 bases from V and 1 base from J, with 3 bases in between. The CDR3 sequence: CASRANTEAFF. CDR3 nucleotide sequence: TGTGCCAGCAGGGCGAACACTGAAGCTTTCTTT. Using reference TRBV2 and TRBJ1-1 for the parts outside the CDR3, the full variable domain is EPEVTQTPSHQVTQMGQEVILRCVPISNHLYFYWYRQILGQKVEFLVSFYNNEISEKSEIFDDQFSVERPDGSNFTLKIRSTKLEDSAMYFCASRANTEAFFGQGTRLTVV.

The gene calls are TRBV5-1 and TRBJ2-1; 8 nucleotides agree with TRBD1. The CDR3 spans 13 residues. Trimming took 0 bases from V and 15 from J; bases not matched to a gene: 8. Germline lookup yields CDR1 SGHRS and CDR2 YFSETQ. The CDR3 nucleotides read TGCGCCAGCAGCTTGGTTCCCGGACAGGGTGTGTTCTTC. Its translation: CASSLVPGQGVFF.

This clone was seen only a few times. This chain links TRBV7-8 with TRBJ1-1, with 10 bases fitting TRBD1. This CDR3 region has 14 residues. The ends lost 1 base at V and 11 bases at J; junction bases unmatched: 7. Germline V lookup: CDR1 SGHVS, CDR2 FQNEAQ. CDR3 in amino acids: CASSLVRTGGDAFF. In nucleotides, the CDR3 is TGTGCCAGCAGCTTAGTTCGGACAGGGGGAGATGCTTTCTTT.

The chain carries TRBV19 and TRBJ1-4, with D maybe TRBD1 (6 bases). The V end lost 1 base, the J end lost 5 bases, and 14 bases lay between the germline ends. Germline CDR1 and CDR2: LNHDA and SQIVND (reference sequence). This CDR3 is 16 amino acids long. The CDR3 region has the DNA TGTGCCAGTAGTATAGTCCGACAGGTTTCGAATGAAAAACTGTTTTTT. It codes for CASSIVRQVSNEKLFF. The full variable domain, in which reference TRBV19 and TRBJ1-4 provide the parts outside the CDR3, is DGGITQSPKYLFRKEGQNVTLSCEQNLNHDAMYWYRQDPGQGLRLIYYSQIVNDFQKGDIAEGYSVSREKKESFPLTVTSAQKNPTAFYLCASSIVRQVSNEKLFFGSGTQLSVL.

The chain links TRBV2 to TRBJ2-6; D is possibly TRBD1 (5 bases). The CDR3 loop spans 15 amino acids. In germline, CDR1 is SNHLY, CDR2 FYNNEI. V shed 4 bases and J shed 1 base, with 8 bases lying between them. The DNA of the CDR3 is TGTGCCAGCAGTGGAAAGGGGTCTGGGGCCAACGTCCTGACTTTC. Translated: CASSGKGSGANVLTF. Complete variable domain (other parts from reference TRBV2 and TRBJ2-6): EPEVTQTPSHQVTQMGQEVILRCVPISNHLYFYWYRQILGQKVEFLVSFYNNEISEKSEIFDDQFSVERPDGSNFTLKIRSTKLEDSAMYFCASSGKGSGANVLTFGAGSRLTVL.

The genes are TRBV5-6 and TRBJ2-2; the D call may be TRBD1 or TRBD2 (6 bases each). Trimming cost V 5 bases and J 6 bases, with 20 bases left between them. The CDR3 consists of 16 residues. In germline, CDR1 is SGHDT, CDR2 YYEEEE. The CDR3 region is CASRRWNRERAGELFF. The CDR3 bases are TGTGCCAGCAGGAGATGGAACAGGGAGCGGGCCGGGGAGCTGTTTTTT.

The chain links TRBV18 to TRBJ1-4; D not certain. The CDR3 totals 14 residues. Germline CDR1 and CDR2: KGHSH and LQKENI. V was trimmed by 4 bases and J by 8 bases, leaving 14 bases between them. CDR3: CASSRAPGVEKLFF. The CDR3 nucleotides read TGTGCCAGCTCACGGGCGCCGGGTGTGGAAAAACTGTTTTTT.

The chain joins TRBV5-8 to TRBJ2-6; unclear D gene. The ends were cut back, 2 bases at V and 4 bases at J, with 4 bases in the middle. This CDR3 is built from 13 residues. Looked up from germline, CDR1 is SGHTS and CDR2 is YDEGEE. The CDR3 is CASSLLGANVLTF. In nucleotides, the CDR3 is TGTGCCAGCAGCTTATTGGGGGCCAACGTCCTGACTTTC. The variable domain in full, completed from reference TRBV5-8 and TRBJ2-6, reads EAGVTQSPTHLIKTRGQQATLRCSPISGHTSVYWYQQALGLGLQFLLWYDEGEERNRGNFPPRFSGRQFPNYSSELNVNALELEDSALYLCASSLLGANVLTFGAGSRLTVL.

This chain joins TRBV7-9 and TRBJ2-7; D remains ambiguous. Trimming left V 3 bases short and J 4 bases short, with 13 bases between. The CDR3 extends over 14 amino acids. Germline V gene data show CDR1 as SEHNR and CDR2 as FQNEAQ (reference sequence). This CDR3 is CASSLGLNSYEQYF. The CDR3 DNA is TGTGCCAGCAGCTTGGGTTTGAACAGTTACGAGCAGTACTTC.

The rearrangement joins TRBV2 to TRBJ1-2; perhaps TRBD1 as D (5 bases). The V and J ends lost 6 bases and 0 bases respectively, with 8 bases between them. The V gene's germline CDR1 is SNHLY and CDR2 FYNNEI. The CDR3 is 13 residues long. For the CDR3, the DNA is TGTGCCAGCAGCTGGGGCTCTAACTATGGCTACACCTTC. It yields the protein CASSWGSNYGYTF.

A remark on this clone: Other DNA variants within this sample encode the same CDR3. The J gene is TRBJ2-7, the V gene TRBV28; no clear D gene. Trimming left V 5 bases short and J 1 base short, with 6 bases between. This CDR3 has 12 amino acids. Germline V gene lookup returns CDR1 MDHEN and CDR2 SYDVKM. The CDR3, as DNA: TGTGCCAGCAGTGTGGGTTCCTACGAGCAGTACTTC. Translating it yields CASSVGSYEQYF. The full variable domain, its missing parts supplied by reference TRBV28 and TRBJ2-7, is DVKVTQSSRYLVKRTGEKVFLECVQDMDHENMFWYRQDPGLGLRLIYFSYDVKMKEKGDIPEGYSVSREKKERFSLILESASTNQTSMYLCASSVGSYEQYFGPGTRLTVT.

The rearrangement joins TRBV5-4 to TRBJ2-6; the D gene is possibly TRBD1 (6 bases). Trimming pared 4 bases from V and 3 bases from J, leaving 20 bases between. Germline loops: CDR1 SGHNT, CDR2 YYREEE (reference sequence). The CDR3 spans 18 residues. This chain's CDR3 is CASSTLRTGHYGANVLTF. The CDR3 nucleotides are TGTGCCAGCAGCACGTTGAGAACAGGGCACTATGGGGCCAACGTCCTGACTTTC.

This clone has just one count. The chain has TRBV7-2 and TRBJ2-5; either TRBD1 or TRBD2 may supply D (6 bases each). V dropped 10 bases and J dropped 1 base, with 13 bases sitting between them. Looked up from germline, CDR1 is SGHTA and CDR2 is FQGNSA. CDR3 length: 13 amino acids. This chain's CDR3 is CATTGGPQETQYF. The CDR3 DNA reads TGTGCCACGACAGGAGGGCCCCAAGAGACCCAGTACTTC.